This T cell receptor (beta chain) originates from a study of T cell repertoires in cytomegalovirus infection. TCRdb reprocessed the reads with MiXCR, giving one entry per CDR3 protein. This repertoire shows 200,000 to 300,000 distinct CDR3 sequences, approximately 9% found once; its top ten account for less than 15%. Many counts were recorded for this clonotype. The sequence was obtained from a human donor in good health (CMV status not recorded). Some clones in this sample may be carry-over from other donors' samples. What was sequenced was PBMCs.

The CDR3 is CSATLAGEETQYF. Written as DNA, the CDR3 is TGCAGTGCTACACTTGCAGGGGAAGAGACCCAGTACTTC. V usage is TRBV20-1 and J usage is TRBJ2-5, with D tentatively TRBD1 (6 bases). The CDR3 extends over 13 amino acids. CDR1 and CDR2 from the germline V gene are DFQATT and SNEGSKA (reference sequence). Between the trimmed V and J ends, which lost 4 bases and 3 bases, there was a span of 12 bases.